Listed here are 5 T cell receptor beta chains from one sample, sequenced in a study of shared clonotypes between healthy human individuals. Assay: immunoSEQ multiplex PCR; the TCRdb copy retains only in-frame clones and omits some. This repertoire shows 2,100,000 or so clones, 90% to 96% found once; its top ten account for over 0.1%. Specimen: naive CD4+ T cells sorted from blood. Subset here: CD45RA+ positively selected. The receptors come from a man aged 18-30 years in good health.

The chain combines TRBV10-3 with TRBJ1-4, with a possible D match to TRBD1 (6 bases). Between the trimmed V and J ends, which lost 6 bases and 8 bases, there was a span of 13 bases. The CDR3 covers 13 residues. Germline V gives CDR1 ENHRY, CDR2 SYGVKD. The CDR3 nucleotides are TGTGCCATCAGGGGACAAGAGGGGGAAAAACTGTTTTTT. This sequence encodes CAIRGQEGEKLFF.

The chain couples TRBV4-1 to TRBJ2-3, with TRBD2 matching over 11 bases. V trimming: 6 bases; J trimming: 3 bases; junction bases outside the gene matches: 5. This CDR3 is 15 amino acids long. Germline loops: CDR1 MGHRA, CDR2 YSYEKL. This CDR3 is CASRLAGGGTDTQYF. The CDR3, as DNA: TGCGCCAGCAGGCTAGCGGGAGGAGGGACAGATACGCAGTATTTT.

V and J are TRBV11-2 and TRBJ1-1; tentatively, D is TRBD1 (5 bases). CDR3 length equals 16 residues. Trimming took 1 base from V and 5 from J, leaving 17 bases between them. Germline values: CDR1 SGHAT, CDR2 FQNNGV. In nucleotides, the CDR3 is TGTGCCAGCAGCTTAGGTTCCCCAGGGCTGGGAACTGAAGCTTTCTTT. It codes for CASSLGSPGLGTEAFF.

The rearrangement uses TRBV30 and TRBJ2-1; D not resolved. V was pared by 4 bases and J by 6 bases, with 13 bases between. Per the germline V gene, CDR1 is GTSNPN and CDR2 is SVGIG (reference sequence). The CDR3 extends over 13 amino acids. CDR3 residues: CAWTPQSLNEQFF. Here the CDR3 DNA reads TGTGCCTGGACTCCTCAAAGCCTCAATGAGCAGTTCTTC.

This clone was observed a few times. The genes are TRBV18 and TRBJ1-5; TRBD1 might be the D (5 bases). The V end lost 5 bases, the J end lost 7 bases, and 12 bases lay between the germline ends. The CDR3 is 13 residues long. Germline CDR1 is KGHSH and CDR2 is LQKENI. The CDR3 bases are TGTGCCAGCTCAAATGGGGGTTGGCAGCCCCAGCATTTT. Its translation is CASSNGGWQPQHF.